This paragraph reports one T cell receptor (beta chain). The data are from a study of shared clonotypes between healthy human individuals. The assay was immunoSEQ multiplex PCR, and TCRdb's table has in-frame clones only and misses some. The profile shows 1,500,000 or so clones, 98% of them singletons. J was trimmed by 6 bases and V by 4 bases; bases with no gene match: 7. The CDR3 spans 13 residues. Germline V gene lookup returns CDR1 GTSNPN and CDR2 SVGIG (reference sequence). V usage is TRBV30 and J usage is TRBJ1-1, with 8 bases fitting TRBD1. The origin of this receptor is a man aged 25-45 years in good health. Sequencing was performed on naive CD4+ T cells sorted from blood. Subset in this sample: CD45RA+ positively selected. In DNA form, the CDR3 reads TGTGCCTGGACGACCGACAGGGGACCTGAAGCTTTCTTT. This translates into CAWTTDRGPEAFF.